This is a list of T cell receptor beta chains from one sample in a study of technical replicates of blood from a handful of donors. TCRdb's copy holds only in-frame clones and misses some; the assay was immunoSEQ multiplex PCR. Here the sample spans 60,000 to 85,000 clones, just under 97% being singletons. Material for sequencing was T cells isolated from PBMCs. Receptors originate from a human donor in good health. CDR3s leave out the opening cysteine and the closing phenylalanine or tryptophan. D genes are given only for firm matches.

j_call v_call d_call cdr3_aa
TRBJ1-4 TRBV5-1 NA ASSLDRTTNEKLF
TRBJ1-1 TRBV5-1 TRBD1 ASSLQGVIEAF
TRBJ2-3 TRBV11-3 NA ASSLAVSTDTQY
TRBJ2-1 TRBV7-7 NA ASSLGGSRGEQF
TRBJ2-5 TRBV11-2 NA ASSLAHLVVRETQY
TRBJ2-3 TRBV7-8 NA ASSLYSTDTQY
TRBJ2-7 TRBV2 TRBD1 ASNPGQGPYEQY
TRBJ2-7 TRBV5-1 NA ASSLVGVVSYEQY
TRBJ1-6 TRBV30 NA AAESEAYNSPLH
TRBJ1-1 TRBV11-2 TRBD1 ASSPGTGGWSLNTEAF
TRBJ1-1 TRBV18 NA ASSPMRWGGTEAF
TRBJ1-1 TRBV6-6 NA ASGGGQSTEAF
TRBJ2-7 TRBV4-1 NA ASSQGMGQYEQY
TRBJ2-3 TRBV30 TRBD1 AWDRGLDTQY
TRBJ2-3 TRBV5-1 NA ASSRTTPTDTQY
TRBJ1-5 TRBV10-3 NA AISVGVDQPQH
TRBJ2-5 TRBV23-1 NA ASSQFAPSQETQY
TRBJ2-3 TRBV6-1 TRBD2 ASSIGGGDTDTQY
TRBJ2-5 TRBV30 NA AWSEVGPETQY
TRBJ1-2 TRBV5-6 NA ASSSRVTYTGGYT
TRBJ1-4 TRBV2 NA ASSGPIWREKLF
TRBJ2-7 TRBV2 TRBD2 ASSEFGARTSGEQY
TRBJ1-5 TRBV28 NA ASSFTGRFLKPQH
TRBJ2-5 TRBV4-2 NA ASSQDPRQYQETQY
TRBJ2-7 TRBV6-1 NA ASSDWRSYEQY
TRBJ1-5 TRBV10-3 NA ATQGMGDQPQH
TRBJ1-4 TRBV2 TRBD1 ASSILQGAREKLF
TRBJ2-5 TRBV7-9 TRBD1 ASSSDRALKETQY
TRBJ1-5 TRBV5-6 TRBD1 ASSLNRGSNQPQH
TRBJ2-5 TRBV27 TRBD2 ASSYATSSGTQY
TRBJ2-3 TRBV7-2 NA ASSLALADTQY
TRBJ2-4 TRBV19 TRBD2 ASSSPRLAGGPLAKNIQY
TRBJ1-5 TRBV5-6 TRBD1 ASSSWDGDRDLNQPQH
TRBJ1-2 TRBV27 NA ASSLERVGYGYT
TRBJ2-5 TRBV7-8 NA ASTRGETQY
TRBJ2-7 TRBV7-6 NA ASSQTLDSGEQY
TRBJ1-5 TRBV30 NA AWSRKRNSNQPQH
TRBJ2-7 TRBV9 TRBD2 ASSVSGTSGKQY
TRBJ2-3 TRBV11-2 TRBD1 ASSSGQGTDTQY
TRBJ2-1 TRBV5-1 TRBD2 ASSFRTSEYNEQF
TRBJ2-4 TRBV19 TRBD1 ASSKDRMGTKNIQY
TRBJ1-1 TRBV4-1 NA ASSHAISVIQAEAF
TRBJ1-1 TRBV4-1 TRBD1 ASSHYRGNTEAF
TRBJ2-5 TRBV30 NA AWSVGHQETQY
TRBJ2-7 TRBV5-6 TRBD1 ASSTPTGSSEQY
TRBJ2-2 TRBV6-5 TRBD2 ASSYWLAGGPGELF
TRBJ2-7 TRBV21-1 NA ASSAWAGSPVYEQY
TRBJ2-3 TRBV5-4 TRBD2 ASSSGLAELTYTQY
TRBJ2-6 TRBV6-5 TRBD1 ASSPDRVVSNVLT
TRBJ2-1 TRBV27 TRBD2 ASTRTSGRVYEQF
TRBJ2-5 TRBV6-6 TRBD2 ASSSSGTTRETQY
TRBJ1-1 TRBV29-1 TRBD1 SGTGDVNTEAF
TRBJ2-2 TRBV10-1 NA ASSEIRSGELF
TRBJ2-2 TRBV13 NA ASRFGTLNTGELF
TRBJ2-3 TRBV28 TRBD2 ASSFPLGLADTDTQY
TRBJ1-2 TRBV13 NA ASSLEKSLRHLGYT
TRBJ1-1 TRBV27 NA ASSLKGEGTEAF
TRBJ2-7 TRBV6-6 TRBD2 ASKPASGGSHEQY
TRBJ2-2 TRBV30 TRBD1 AWNTGTGYTGELF